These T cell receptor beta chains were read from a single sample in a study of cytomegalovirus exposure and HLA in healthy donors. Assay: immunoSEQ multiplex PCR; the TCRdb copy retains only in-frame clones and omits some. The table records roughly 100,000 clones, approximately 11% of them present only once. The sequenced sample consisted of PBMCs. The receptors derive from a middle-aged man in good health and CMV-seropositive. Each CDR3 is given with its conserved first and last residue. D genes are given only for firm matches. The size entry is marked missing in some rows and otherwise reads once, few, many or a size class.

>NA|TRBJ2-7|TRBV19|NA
CASSMGIGSTYEQYF
TGTGCCAGTAGTATGGGAATCGGGAGTACCTACGAGCAGTACTTC
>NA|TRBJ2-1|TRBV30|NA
CAWKRDSYNEQFF
TGTGCCTGGAAACGGGACTCCTACAATGAGCAGTTCTTC
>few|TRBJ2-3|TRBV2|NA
CASRARDTQYF
TGTGCCAGCAGGGCTCGCGATACGCAGTATTTT
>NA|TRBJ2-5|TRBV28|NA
CASTPLGSGGETQYF
TGTGCCAGCACCCCCCTTGGCAGCGGCGGGGAGACCCAGTACTTC
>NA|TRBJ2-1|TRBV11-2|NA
CASSLSGRSNEQFF
TGTGCCAGCAGCTTATCTGGCAGAAGCAATGAGCAGTTCTTC
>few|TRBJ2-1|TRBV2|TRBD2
CASRGLAGALSYNEQFF
TGTGCCAGCAGGGGACTAGCGGGGGCCCTCTCCTACAATGAGCAGTTCTTC
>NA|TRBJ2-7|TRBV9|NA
CASSAQSGGHYEQYF
TGTGCCAGCAGCGCTCAATCTGGGGGCCACTACGAGCAGTACTTC
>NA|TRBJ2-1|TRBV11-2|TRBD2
CASSLSGTSAYNEQFF
TGTGCCAGCAGTCTGTCCGGGACTAGCGCCTACAATGAGCAGTTCTTC
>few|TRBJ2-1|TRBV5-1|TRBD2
CASSQPRRGGSYNEQFF
TGCGCCAGCAGCCAGCCCCGGCGGGGGGGCTCCTACAATGAGCAGTTCTTC
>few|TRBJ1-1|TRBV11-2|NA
CASSSTTGLNTEAFF
TGTGCCAGCAGCTCTACCACAGGGTTGAACACTGAAGCTTTCTTT
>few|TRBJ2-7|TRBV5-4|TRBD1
CASNRGGTGGGEQYF
TGTGCCAGCAATAGGGGCGGGACAGGGGGCGGTGAGCAGTACTTC
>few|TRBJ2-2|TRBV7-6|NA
CASSPRLPTGELFF
TGTGCCAGCAGCCCTAGACTACCCACCGGGGAGCTGTTTTTT
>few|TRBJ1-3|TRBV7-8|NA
CASSSSDRAWAGNTIYF
TGTGCCAGCAGCTCATCGGACAGAGCCTGGGCCGGAAACACCATATATTTT
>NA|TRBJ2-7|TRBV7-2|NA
CASSLGSSMHEQYF
TGTGCCAGCAGCTTAGGTAGCTCCATGCACGAGCAGTACTTC
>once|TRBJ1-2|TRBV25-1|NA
CASSEQGGYTF
TGTGCCAGCAGTGAACAGGGGGGCTACACCTTC
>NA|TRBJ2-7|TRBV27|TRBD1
CASSATGGNEQYF
TGTGCCAGCAGTGCCACAGGGGGGAACGAGCAGTACTTC
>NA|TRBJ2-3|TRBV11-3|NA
CASSSRGLAMQYF
TGTGCCAGCAGCTCCAGGGGTTTAGCCATGCAGTATTTT
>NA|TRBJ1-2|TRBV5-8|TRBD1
CASSPFLDRSGYTF
TGTGCCAGCAGCCCTTTCCTGGACAGGTCTGGCTACACCTTC
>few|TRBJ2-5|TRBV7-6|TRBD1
CASSHGQGAVETQYF
TGTGCCAGCAGCCACGGACAGGGGGCCGTAGAGACCCAGTACTTC
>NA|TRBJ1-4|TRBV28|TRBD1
CASSSQGVREKLFF
TGTGCCAGCAGTTCACAGGGGGTACGAGAAAAACTGTTTTTT
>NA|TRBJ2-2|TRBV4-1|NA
CASSQDSGTNTGELFF
TGCGCCAGCAGCCAAGATTCCGGGACGAACACCGGGGAGCTGTTTTTT
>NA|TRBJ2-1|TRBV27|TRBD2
CASSPSREDNEQFF
TGTGCCAGCAGTCCCTCCCGGGAGGACAATGAGCAGTTCTTC
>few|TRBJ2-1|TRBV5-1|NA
CASSLVGGQSEQFF
TGCGCCAGCAGCTTGGTGGGGGGGCAGAGTGAGCAGTTCTTC
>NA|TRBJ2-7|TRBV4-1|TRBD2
CASSQGTSGRAGEQYF
TGCGCCAGCAGCCAGGGGACTAGCGGGAGGGCTGGCGAGCAGTACTTC
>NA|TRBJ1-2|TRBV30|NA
CAWTGGSYGYSF
TGTGCCTGGACGGGGGGAAGCTATGGCTACTCCTTC
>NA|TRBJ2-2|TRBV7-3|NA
CASSFQSANTGELFF
TGTGCCAGCAGCTTTCAGAGCGCGAACACCGGGGAGCTGTTTTTT
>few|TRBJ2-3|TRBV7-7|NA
CASSPFGGATDTQYF
TGTGCCAGCAGCCCTTTTGGAGGGGCGACAGATACGCAGTATTTT
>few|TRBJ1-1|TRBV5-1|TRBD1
CASSRQGAGTEAFF
TGCGCCAGCAGCCGACAGGGGGCGGGGACTGAAGCTTTCTTT
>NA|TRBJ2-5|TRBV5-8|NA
CASSFRRSATLGTQYF
TGTGCCAGCAGCTTCCGCCGTTCAGCGACTCTGGGGACCCAGTACTTC
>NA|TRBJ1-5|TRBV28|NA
CASRGVRSQNQPQHF
TGTGCCAGCAGGGGAGTACGATCCCAAAATCAGCCCCAGCATTTT
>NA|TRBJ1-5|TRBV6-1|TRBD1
CASSARTGFFRNQPQHF
TGTGCCAGCAGTGCCAGGACAGGGTTCTTTCGCAATCAGCCCCAGCATTTT
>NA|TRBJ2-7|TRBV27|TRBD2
CASSTFTSGRAHYEQYF
TGTGCCAGCAGCACCTTCACTAGCGGGAGGGCCCACTACGAGCAGTACTTC
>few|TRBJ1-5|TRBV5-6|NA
CASSLGQGTQPQHF
TGTGCCAGCAGCTTGGGTCAGGGCACGCAGCCCCAGCATTTT
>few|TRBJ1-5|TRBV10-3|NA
CAISPIDSNQPQHF
TGTGCCATCAGCCCTATAGATAGCAATCAGCCCCAGCATTTT
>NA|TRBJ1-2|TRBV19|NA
CASSIVTGGHYGYTF
TGTGCCAGTAGTATTGTGACAGGAGGTCACTATGGCTACACCTTC
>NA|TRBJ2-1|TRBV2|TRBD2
CASTTGLAGYNEQFF
TGTGCCAGCACCACGGGACTAGCGGGCTACAATGAGCAGTTCTTC
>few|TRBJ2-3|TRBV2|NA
CASSEAGVADTQYF
TGTGCCAGCAGTGAAGCGGGAGTAGCTGATACGCAGTATTTT
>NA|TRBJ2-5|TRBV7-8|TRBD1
CASSLAVGTGNFLYQETQYF
TGTGCCAGCAGCTTAGCGGTGGGGACAGGTAACTTCTTGTACCAAGAGACCCAGTACTTC
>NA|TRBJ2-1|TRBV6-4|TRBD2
CASSEVAGPLNEQFF
TGTGCCAGCAGTGAAGTAGCGGGCCCCCTCAATGAGCAGTTCTTC
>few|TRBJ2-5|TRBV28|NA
CASSFPGAQGQETQYF
TGTGCCAGCAGTTTCCCAGGGGCGCAGGGACAAGAGACCCAGTACTTC
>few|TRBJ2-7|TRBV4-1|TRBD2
CASSQGGLAGASPPYEQYF
TGCGCCAGCAGCCAAGGGGGACTAGCGGGAGCCTCTCCCCCCTACGAGCAGTACTTC
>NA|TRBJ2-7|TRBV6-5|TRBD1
CASSYATGAYEQYF
TGTGCCAGCAGTTACGCGACAGGGGCCTACGAGCAGTACTTC
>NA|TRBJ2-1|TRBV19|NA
CASSPQTRNEQFF
TGTGCCAGTAGTCCCCAGACTAGGAATGAGCAGTTCTTC
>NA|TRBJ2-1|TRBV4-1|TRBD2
CASSHDGLAVVYNEQFF
TGCGCCAGCAGCCATGATGGACTAGCGGTTGTCTACAATGAGCAGTTCTTC
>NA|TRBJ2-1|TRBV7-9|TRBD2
CASSLQREGLNEQFF
TGTGCCAGCAGCTTACAGCGGGAGGGCCTGAATGAGCAGTTCTTC
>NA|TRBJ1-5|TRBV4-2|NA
CASSQVGNGYNQPQHF
TGTGCCAGCAGCCAAGTTGGTAACGGGTATAATCAGCCCCAGCATTTT
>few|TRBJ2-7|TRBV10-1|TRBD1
CASSVGQLGEQYF
TGCGCCAGCAGTGTGGGACAGCTGGGCGAGCAGTACTTC
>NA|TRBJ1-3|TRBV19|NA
CASSQQGAGNTIYF
TGTGCCAGTAGTCAACAGGGTGCCGGAAACACCATATATTTT
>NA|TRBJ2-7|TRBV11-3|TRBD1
CASSLRQGAGEQYF
TGTGCCAGCAGCTTACGACAGGGGGCGGGCGAGCAGTACTTC
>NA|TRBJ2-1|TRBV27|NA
CASTSRLVWRNEQFF
TGTGCCAGCACCTCCCGACTAGTCTGGCGAAATGAGCAGTTCTTC
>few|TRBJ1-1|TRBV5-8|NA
CASSSLRGIGTEAFF
TGTGCCAGCAGCTCTCTGAGGGGGATTGGTACTGAAGCTTTCTTT
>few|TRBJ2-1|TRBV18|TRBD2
CASSPRPVAGVVGSYNEQFF
TGTGCCAGCTCACCACGCCCGGTAGCGGGAGTGGTGGGCTCCTACAATGAGCAGTTCTTC
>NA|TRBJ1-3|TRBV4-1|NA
CASSRGDTGNTIYF
TGCGCCAGCAGCCGGGGCGATACTGGAAACACCATATATTTT
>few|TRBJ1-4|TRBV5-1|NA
CASSLDSTNEKLFF
TGCGCCAGCAGCTTGGATTCGACTAATGAAAAACTGTTTTTT
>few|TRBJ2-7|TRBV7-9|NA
CASSLSGVSTYEQYF
TGTGCCAGCAGCTTAAGTGGAGTCTCAACCTACGAGCAGTACTTC
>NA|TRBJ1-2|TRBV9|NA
CASSVEGDYGYTF
TGTGCCAGCAGCGTAGAAGGGGACTATGGCTACACCTTC
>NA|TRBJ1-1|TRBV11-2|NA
CASSNQVNTEAFF
TGTGCCAGCAGTAACCAGGTGAACACTGAAGCTTTCTTT